The 8 T cell receptor beta chains presented below share a single source sample, sequenced in a study of metastatic and nonmetastatic thyroid tumors. Patients had received no treatment of any kind before thyroid surgery. TCRdb re-clonotyped the PCR reads through MiXCR. Of tens of thousands of clones listed, around 33% were seen once; the top ten hold roughly 16%. The sequenced material came from tumor tissue. The origin of the receptors is a female donor with papillary thyroid cancer or a benign thyroid nodule (not recorded which). Some clones in this sample may be carry-over from other donors' samples.

The chain employs TRBV28 and TRBJ2-7; D possibly corresponds to TRBD2 (6 bases). The CDR3 has 14 amino acids. Germline assignment: CDR1 MDHEN and CDR2 SYDVKM. The V gene lost 5 bases and the J gene lost 7 bases, with 18 bases spanning the gap. The CDR3: CASSPPRDSGEQYF. The CDR3 DNA reads TGTGCCAGCAGTCCGCCCCGGGACTCGGGGGAGCAGTACTTC. The full variable domain, rest sourced from reference TRBV28 and TRBJ2-7, is DVKVTQSSRYLVKRTGEKVFLECVQDMDHENMFWYRQDPGLGLRLIYFSYDVKMKEKGDIPEGYSVSREKKERFSLILESASTNQTSMYLCASSPPRDSGEQYFGPGTRLTVT.

The chain recombines TRBV6-2 or TRBV6-3 with TRBJ2-7, with TRBD2 identical over 10 bases. Losses at the gene ends were 6 bases for V and 1 base for J; bases not matched to a gene: 9. Germline V gene sequence: CDR1 MNHEY, CDR2 SVGEGT. This CDR3 is built from 16 residues. Here the CDR3 DNA reads TGTGCCAGCAGACAGATTTCTAGCGGGAGTTCCTACGAGCAGTACTTC. Translating it yields CASRQISSGSSYEQYF.

The chain couples TRBV6-1 to TRBJ1-1; no clear D gene. V gave up 3 bases and J gave up 0 bases, with 8 bases separating them. This CDR3 comprises 14 residues. The germline V gene encodes CDR1 MNHNS and CDR2 SASEGT. The CDR3 here is CASSDQFMNTEAFF. CDR3 coding DNA: TGTGCCAGCAGTGATCAGTTTATGAACACTGAAGCTTTCTTT.

The CDR3 DNA is TGTGCCAGCAGCCAAGTGGCAGAGCCCTCCTACGAGCAGTACTTC. This gives the protein CASSQVAEPSYEQYF. This rearrangement joins TRBV3-1 to TRBJ2-7; D is ambiguous. The CDR3 runs 15 residues. Germline-derived CDR1 and CDR2 are LGHDT and YNNKEL (reference sequence). Trimming stripped 1 base from V and 0 bases from J, with 10 bases between.

In its sample, this clone was seen a few times. The V gene is TRBV6-1, the J gene TRBJ2-7; D gene unclear. The CDR3 is made up of 12 amino acids. Trimming stripped 8 bases from V and 5 bases from J, with 13 bases between. The germline V gene has CDR1 MNHNS and CDR2 SASEGT. The DNA for the CDR3 is TGTGCCAGCTCTGGACGCTTCAACGAGCAGTACTTC. It codes for CASSGRFNEQYF.

Only a few counts were recorded for this clone. The gene calls are TRBV7-9 and TRBJ2-3; 7 nucleotides agree with TRBD2. The CDR3 has 13 amino acids. V was pared by 0 bases and J by 6 bases, with 0 bases of the junction left unmatched. In germline, CDR1 is SEHNR, CDR2 FQNEAQ (reference sequence). CDR3 sequence: CASSLAGGDTQYF. CDR3 in DNA: TGTGCCAGCAGCTTAGCGGGGGGGGATACGCAGTATTTT. The full variable domain, its missing parts supplied by reference TRBV7-9 and TRBJ2-3, is DTGVSQNPRHKITKRGQNVTFRCDPISEHNRLYWYRQTLGQGPEFLTYFQNEAQLEKSRLLSDRFSAERPKGSFSTLEIQRTEQGDSAMYLCASSLAGGDTQYFGPGTRLTVL.

The chain has TRBV20-1 and TRBJ1-2, with TRBD1 identical over 11 bases. The V gene end was trimmed by 1 base and the J gene end by 6 bases; junction bases not matched to a gene: 7. The CDR3 has 15 amino acids. The germline V gene encodes CDR1 DFQATT and CDR2 SNEGSKA (reference sequence). The DNA of the CDR3 is TGCAGTGCTAGAGCGGAGGGACAGGGGGGGAATGGCTACACCTTC. Translated: CSARAEGQGGNGYTF.

This chain connects TRBV4-1 to TRBJ2-7; possibly TRBD1 for D (6 bases). In germline, CDR1 is MGHRA, CDR2 YSYEKL. Trimming cost V 1 base and J 6 bases, with 13 bases left between them. This CDR3 comprises 14 residues. The CDR3 bases are TGCGCCAGCAGCCAAGGCCAGGGGAATGGCGAGCAGTACTTC. Protein: CASSQGQGNGEQYF.